The present TCR beta chain was sequenced within a study of human T cells and chemical hapten exposure. Turning to the study itself: Patients, a majority of them female, were diagnosed with alopecia areata, totalis or universalis.

The CDR3 length is 15 residues. The germline V gene encodes CDR1 WNHNN and CDR2 SYGVQD (reference sequence). V lost 7 bases to trimming and J lost 7 bases, with 22 bases between them. One entry per CDR3 protein results from TCRdb running MiXCR on the RACE reads. The table has under 400,000 distinct CDR3 sequences, 4.5% to 5.5% seen once. This clonotype has a handful of counts. Time point here: pre-sensitization, week 0. Treatment in this sample: therapeutic diphenylcyclopropenone sensitization with weekly scalp DPC. Ahead of applying each patch test, blood was sampled. The TCR was taken from a woman aged 50 to 60 with alopecia areata. Some clones in this sample may be carry-over from other donors' samples. The V gene is TRBV10-1, the J gene TRBJ1-2; D unresolved. The sequencing used whole blood, collected in connection with sensitization to the hapten diphenylcyclopropenone (DPC). The CDR3 DNA is TGCGCCAGCATTTGGCGGGCCACCTATGAAACTGGCTACACCTTC. This codes for CASIWRATYETGYTF.